This passage covers 17 T cell receptor beta chains from one sample sequenced in a study of identical twins. Each CDR3 protein is one row after TCRdb ran MiXCR on the 5' RACE reads. This sample has roughly 570,000 distinct CDR3 sequences, with 7.5% to 10% found just once. These same records also appear under a second study, on yellow fever vaccine responses in identical twins.

Sequencing input: PBMCs. The receptors shown here come from a woman in her late teens or twenties in good health.

In its sample, this clonotype was seen a few times. V is TRBV7-2 and J is TRBJ2-4; D remains ambiguous. The CDR3 extends over 11 amino acids. V was pared by 3 bases and J by 8 bases, with 5 bases between. Germline V CDR1 and CDR2: SGHTA, FQGNSA. This CDR3 reads CASSFTDIQYF. CDR3 DNA: TGTGCCAGCAGCTTTACTGACATTCAGTACTTC.

V gene TRBV10-3 combines with J gene TRBJ2-1; 10 nucleotides line up with TRBD2. The CDR3 covers 15 residues. CDR1 is ENHRY and CDR2 is SYGVKD in the germline V gene. With V trimmed by 2 bases and J by 6 bases, 4 bases remained unmatched. CDR3 region: CAISERTSGPNEQFF. The CDR3 DNA follows: TGTGCCATCAGTGAGCGGACTAGCGGCCCCAATGAGCAGTTCTTC.

The chain uses TRBV29-1 and TRBJ2-2; no clear D. The CDR3 loop spans 17 amino acids. CDR1 is SQVTM and CDR2 is ANQGSEA in the germline V gene. Deletions cut 1 base from V and 1 base from J, with 16 bases between. CDR3: CSVEGAGVGKNTGELFF. The CDR3 DNA sequence: TGCAGCGTTGAAGGGGCTGGCGTAGGGAAGAACACCGGGGAGCTGTTTTTT.

This clonotype was seen a few times. This chain connects TRBV12-3 or TRBV12-4 to TRBJ2-2, with 9 bases identical to TRBD1. The CDR3 totals 17 residues. Trimming cost V 6 bases and J 3 bases; bases outside gene matches: 11. The CDR3: CASRTKTGQGYTGELFF. CDR3 nucleotides: TGTGCCAGCAGGACTAAAACGGGACAGGGCTACACCGGGGAGCTGTTTTTT.

This clonotype was counted ten times or more. V and J are TRBV12-3 or TRBV12-4 and TRBJ1-6, with 9 nucleotides matching TRBD1. The CDR3 length is 15 residues. Trimming removed 6 bases from V and 5 bases from J; junction bases left unmatched: 5. CDR3: CASSPGTGNNSPLHF. The CDR3 DNA reads as TGTGCCAGCAGCCCCGGGACAGGGAATAATTCACCCCTCCACTTT.

This chain uses TRBV30 with TRBJ2-1; 7 bases are shared with TRBD2. Germline trimming cut 5 bases from V and 3 bases from J; bases unmatched to any gene: 4. There are 13 residues in the CDR3. Looked up from germline, CDR1 is GTSNPN and CDR2 is SVGIG (reference sequence). The CDR3 sequence: CAWSSGIYNEQFF. The CDR3, as DNA: TGTGCCTGGTCCAGCGGGATCTACAATGAGCAGTTCTTC. The whole variable domain, remainder taken from reference TRBV30 and TRBJ2-1, is SQTIHQWPATLVQPVGSPLSLECTVEGTSNPNLYWYRQAAGRGLQLLFYSVGIGQISSEVPQNLSASRPQDRQFILSSKKLLLSDSGFYLCAWSSGIYNEQFFGPGTRLTVL.

This clonotype was observed many times. V and J are TRBV29-1 and TRBJ2-5; 9 bases align to TRBD2. The CDR3 contains 16 residues. CDR1 is SQVTM, CDR2 ANQGSEA, per germline. V lost 6 bases and J lost 5; bases outside the gene matches: 16. CDR3 sequence (DNA): TGCAGCGTCGCTTATCTTCAGCGGGGGGTCGGGGAGACCCAGTACTTC. Translating it yields CSVAYLQRGVGETQYF.

This clonotype was seen a few times. The junction shows a germline mismatch at one end, possibly a read error. The chain has TRBV7-2 and TRBJ1-2; D call uncertain. The germline gives CDR1 SGHTA, CDR2 FQGNSA. The CDR3 consists of 10 residues. The CDR3 DNA reads as TGTGCCAGCAGCTCGGACCGGCCCTCCTTC. It specifies CASSSDRPSF.

This clonotype was picked up many times. The rearrangement links TRBV7-2 to TRBJ2-4; D perhaps matches TRBD2 (6 bases). The CDR3 covers 18 residues. From germline, CDR1 is SGHTA and CDR2 FQGNSA. Trimming cost V 2 bases and J 4 bases, with 21 bases left between them. In DNA form, the CDR3 reads TGTGCCAGCAGCTTAACGGCGGGGCAGTCTTTAGCTAAAAACATTCAGTACTTC. It is translated as CASSLTAGQSLAKNIQYF.

This clonotype came up many times. V and J are TRBV29-1 and TRBJ1-2; D is possibly TRBD1 (5 bases). The CDR3 spans 15 residues. V shed 1 base and J shed 1 base, with 13 bases lying between them. Germline CDR1 and CDR2: SQVTM and ANQGSEA. The CDR3 loop is CSVEGPDGHNYGYTF. DNA for the CDR3: TGCAGCGTTGAAGGTCCGGACGGACATAACTATGGCTACACCTTC.

This clonotype was counted at least ten times. This sequence joins TRBV10-3 and TRBJ2-5, with TRBD2 identical over 12 bases. Germline V lookup: CDR1 ENHRY, CDR2 SYGVKD. Trimming took 4 bases from V and 3 from J; bases not matched to a gene: 6. The CDR3 spans 16 residues. The CDR3 spells CAISGPTSGSEETQYF. In nucleotides, the CDR3 is TGTGCCATCAGTGGTCCGACTAGCGGGAGCGAAGAGACCCAGTACTTC.

This clonotype has a handful of counts. This chain joins TRBV5-5 and TRBJ2-1; a weak D match, TRBD2 (6 bases). V was cut by 3 bases and J by 2 bases, with 9 bases left in between. Germline assignment: CDR1 SGHKS and CDR2 YYEKEE (reference sequence). The CDR3 length is 14 residues. CDR3 amino acids: CASSYGGTYNEQFF. The CDR3 nucleotides are TGTGCCAGCAGCTACGGGGGAACCTACAATGAGCAGTTCTTC.

This clonotype appeared a few times. J is TRBJ2-1 and V is TRBV6-2 or TRBV6-3; D possibly corresponds to TRBD2 (6 bases). V was trimmed by 10 bases and J by 4 bases, leaving 11 bases between them. The V gene's germline CDR1 is MNHEY and CDR2 SVGEGT. The CDR3 totals 12 residues. The CDR3 spells CATGESYNEQFF. CDR3 DNA sequence: TGTGCCACGGGGGAAAGTTACAATGAGCAGTTCTTC.

The rearrangement uses TRBV2 and TRBJ2-7; TRBD1 is a possible D gene (7 bases). V shed 1 base and J shed 1 base, with 20 bases lying between them. The CDR3 is 18 residues long. Germline V gene sequence: CDR1 SNHLY, CDR2 FYNNEI. The chain's CDR3 is CASSEEAGGSRGSYEQYF. The CDR3 DNA reads as TGTGCCAGCAGTGAAGAGGCAGGGGGGTCGCGAGGATCCTACGAGCAGTACTTC. The variable domain in full, completed from reference TRBV2 and TRBJ2-7, reads EPEVTQTPSHQVTQMGQEVILRCVPISNHLYFYWYRQILGQKVEFLVSFYNNEISEKSEIFDDQFSVERPDGSNFTLKIRSTKLEDSAMYFCASSEEAGGSRGSYEQYFGPGTRLTVT.

The rearrangement links TRBV5-1 to TRBJ1-1; 9 bases match TRBD1. J gave up 5 bases and V 4 bases, and 6 bases lay outside the gene matches. The CDR3 extends over 14 amino acids. CDR1 and CDR2 (germline): SGHRS, YFSETQ. The CDR3 DNA is TGCGCCAGCAGCATACAGGGGGCCGGGACTGAAGCTTTCTTT. Translating gives CASSIQGAGTEAFF.

This clonotype was seen a few times. The chain has TRBV7-8 and TRBJ2-5, with a possible D match to TRBD2 (6 bases). The CDR3 spans 17 residues. The V gene's germline CDR1 is SGHVS and CDR2 FQNEAQ. V was cut by 5 bases and J by 3 bases, with 22 bases left in between. As DNA, the CDR3 is TGTGCCAGCAGCGCTCAACGGGAGAGTGTACCTGAAGAGACCCAGTACTTC. It specifies CASSAQRESVPEETQYF.

In its sample, this clonotype was seen many times. The V call is TRBV29-1, the J call TRBJ2-3, with 11 bases fitting TRBD2. With V trimmed by 1 base and J by 2 bases, 5 bases remained unmatched. The CDR3 sequence is 16 residues long. Germline V gene lookup returns CDR1 SQVTM and CDR2 ANQGSEA. CDR3 nucleotide sequence: TGCAGCGTTGAAGCTCCGGGACTAGCGGACACAGATACGCAGTATTTT. Translation: CSVEAPGLADTDTQYF.